The present T cell receptor beta chain was sequenced within a study of identical twins. cDNA molecules carried unique molecular identifiers, and template switching added a universal primer site. MiXCR, applied by TCRdb to the 5' RACE reads, yields one record per CDR3 protein. Seen here are over 250,000 distinct CDR3 sequences, just under 9.5% observed once, and the top ten hold approximately 6.5%. Points from the study as a whole: Invariant T cells like MAIT and iNKT could partly confound the zero-insertion analyses.

Comment on this clonotype: Antigen specificity is unknown. Just one base apart from a much larger clone, this may be a read error.

CDR1 is LGHNA and CDR2 is YSLEER in the germline V gene. This CDR3 comprises 13 residues. Everyone who donated was a healthy Caucasian. This sample was also put to use in a study of yellow fever vaccine responses in identical twins.

This clonotype was obtained from a woman younger than 35 in good health. The chain links TRBV4-3 to TRBJ2-4; possibly TRBD1 for D (6 bases). The sample comprised CD8+ T cells sorted from blood. The CDR3 protein is CASSQEGGDIQNF. CDR3 nucleotide sequence: TGCGCCAGCAGCCAAGAAGGGGGAGACATTCAGAACTTC.